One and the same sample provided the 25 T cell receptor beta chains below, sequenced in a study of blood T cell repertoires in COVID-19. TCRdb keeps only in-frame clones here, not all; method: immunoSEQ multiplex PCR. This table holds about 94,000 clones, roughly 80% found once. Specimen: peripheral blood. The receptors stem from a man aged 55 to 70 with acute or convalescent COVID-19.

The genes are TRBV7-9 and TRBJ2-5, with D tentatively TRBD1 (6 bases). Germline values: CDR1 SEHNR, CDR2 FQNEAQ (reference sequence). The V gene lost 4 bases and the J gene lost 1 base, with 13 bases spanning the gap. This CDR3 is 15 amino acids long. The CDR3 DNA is TGTGCCAGCAGCTCATCGGACAGTCTCCAAGAGACCCAGTACTTC. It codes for CASSSSDSLQETQYF.

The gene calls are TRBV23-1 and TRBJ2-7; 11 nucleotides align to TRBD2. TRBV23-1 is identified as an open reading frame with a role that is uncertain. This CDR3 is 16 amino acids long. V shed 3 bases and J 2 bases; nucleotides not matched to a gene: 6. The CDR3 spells CASSQLLAGAPYEQYF. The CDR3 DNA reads TGCGCCAGCAGTCAGTTACTAGCGGGGGCCCCCTACGAGCAGTACTTC.

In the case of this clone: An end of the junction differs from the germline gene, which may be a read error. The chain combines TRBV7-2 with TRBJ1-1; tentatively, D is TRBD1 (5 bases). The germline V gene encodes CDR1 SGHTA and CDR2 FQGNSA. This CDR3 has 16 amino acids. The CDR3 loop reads CASSLAGAEMNTEAFF. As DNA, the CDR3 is TGTGCCAGCAGCCTAGCTGGGGCGGAAATGAACACTGAAGCTTTCTTT.

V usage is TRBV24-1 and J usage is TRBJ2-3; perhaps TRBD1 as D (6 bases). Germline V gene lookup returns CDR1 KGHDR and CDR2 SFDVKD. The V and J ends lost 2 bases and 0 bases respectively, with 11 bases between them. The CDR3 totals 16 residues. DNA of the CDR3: TGTGCCACCAGTGATTATGGACAGTCTAGCACAGATACGCAGTATTTT. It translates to CATSDYGQSSTDTQYF.

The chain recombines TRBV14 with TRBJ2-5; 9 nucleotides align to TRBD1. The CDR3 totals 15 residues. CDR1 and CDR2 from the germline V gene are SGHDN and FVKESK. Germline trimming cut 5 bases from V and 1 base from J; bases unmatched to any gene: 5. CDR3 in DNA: TGTGCCAGCAGCACGGGACAGGGCCCCCAAGAGACCCAGTACTTC. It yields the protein CASSTGQGPQETQYF.

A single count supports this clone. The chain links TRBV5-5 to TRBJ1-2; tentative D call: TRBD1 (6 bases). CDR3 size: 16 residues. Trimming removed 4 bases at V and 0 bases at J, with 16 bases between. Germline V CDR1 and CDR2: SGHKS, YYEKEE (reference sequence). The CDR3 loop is CASSSTRDTANYGYTF. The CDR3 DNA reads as TGTGCCAGCAGCAGTACCCGGGACACCGCTAACTATGGCTACACCTTC.

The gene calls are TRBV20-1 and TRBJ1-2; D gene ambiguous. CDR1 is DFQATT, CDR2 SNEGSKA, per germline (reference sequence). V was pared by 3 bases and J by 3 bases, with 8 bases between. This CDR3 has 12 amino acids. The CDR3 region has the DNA TGCAGTGCTAGTAGGCGGGACTATGGCTACACCTTC. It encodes CSASRRDYGYTF.

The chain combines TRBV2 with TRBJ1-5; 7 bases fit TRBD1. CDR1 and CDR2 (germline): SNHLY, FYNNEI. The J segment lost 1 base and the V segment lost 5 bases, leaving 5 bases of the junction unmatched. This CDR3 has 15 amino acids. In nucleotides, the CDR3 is TGTGCCAGCAGTAGGGACAGTGTAAGCAATCAGCCCCAGCATTTT. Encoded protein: CASSRDSVSNQPQHF.

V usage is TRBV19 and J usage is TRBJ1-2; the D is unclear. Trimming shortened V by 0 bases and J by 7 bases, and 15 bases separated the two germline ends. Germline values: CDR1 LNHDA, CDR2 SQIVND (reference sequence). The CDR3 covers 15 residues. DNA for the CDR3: TGTGCCAGTAGTATAGACTCCACAGCTACCGCTGGCTACACCTTC. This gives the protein CASSIDSTATAGYTF.

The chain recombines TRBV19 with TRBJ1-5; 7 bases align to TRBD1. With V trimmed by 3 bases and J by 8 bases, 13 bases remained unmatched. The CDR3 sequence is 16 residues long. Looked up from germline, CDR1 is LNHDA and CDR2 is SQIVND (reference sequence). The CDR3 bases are TGTGCCAGTAGTATTTTAGGGCAGGGGGTTAATGAGCCCCAGCATTTT. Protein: CASSILGQGVNEPQHF.

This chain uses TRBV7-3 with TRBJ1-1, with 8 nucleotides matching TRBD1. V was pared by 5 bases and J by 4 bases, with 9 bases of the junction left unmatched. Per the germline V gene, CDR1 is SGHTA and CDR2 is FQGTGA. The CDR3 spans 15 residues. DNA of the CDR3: TGTGCCAGCAGCCCGACCGGGACAGGCGGCACTGAAGCTTTCTTT. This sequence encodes CASSPTGTGGTEAFF.

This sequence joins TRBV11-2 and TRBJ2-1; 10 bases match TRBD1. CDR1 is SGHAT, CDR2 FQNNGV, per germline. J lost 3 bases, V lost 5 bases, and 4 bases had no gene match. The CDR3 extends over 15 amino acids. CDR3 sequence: CASSAGTGDYNEQFF. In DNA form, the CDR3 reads TGTGCCAGCAGCGCCGGGACAGGGGACTACAATGAGCAGTTCTTC.

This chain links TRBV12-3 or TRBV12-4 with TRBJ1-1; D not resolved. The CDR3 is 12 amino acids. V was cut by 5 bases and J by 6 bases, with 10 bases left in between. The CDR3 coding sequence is TGTGCCAGCAGTCGACCCAGGTCTGAAGCTTTCTTT. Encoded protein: CASSRPRSEAFF.

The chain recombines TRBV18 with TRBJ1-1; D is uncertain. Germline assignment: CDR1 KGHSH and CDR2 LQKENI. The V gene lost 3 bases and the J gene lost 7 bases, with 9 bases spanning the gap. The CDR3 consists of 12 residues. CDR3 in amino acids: CASSPSRDEAFF. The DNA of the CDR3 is TGTGCCAGCTCACCGTCCCGGGATGAAGCTTTCTTT.

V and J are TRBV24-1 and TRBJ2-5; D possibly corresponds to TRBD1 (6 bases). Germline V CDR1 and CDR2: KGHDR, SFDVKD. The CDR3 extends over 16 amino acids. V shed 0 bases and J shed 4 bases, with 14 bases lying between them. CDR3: CATSDLVRGSGETQYF. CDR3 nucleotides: TGTGCCACCAGTGATTTGGTCAGGGGATCGGGAGAGACCCAGTACTTC.

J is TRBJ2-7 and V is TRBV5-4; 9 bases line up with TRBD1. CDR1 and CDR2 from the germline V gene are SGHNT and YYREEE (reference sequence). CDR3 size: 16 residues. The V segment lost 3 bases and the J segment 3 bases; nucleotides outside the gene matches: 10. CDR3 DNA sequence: TGTGCCAGCAGCTCCGTGCCCGGGACAGGGTTCTACGAGCAGTACTTC. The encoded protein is CASSSVPGTGFYEQYF.

The CDR3 nucleotides are TGTGCCAGCAGCTTAGTCAGGAACACTGAAGCTTTCTTT. Its protein is CASSLVRNTEAFF. This chain connects TRBV11-1 to TRBJ1-1; D unclear. Per the germline V gene, CDR1 is SGHAT and CDR2 is FQDESV (reference sequence). The V end lost 1 base, the J end lost 1 base, and 4 bases lay between the germline ends. This CDR3 contains 13 residues.

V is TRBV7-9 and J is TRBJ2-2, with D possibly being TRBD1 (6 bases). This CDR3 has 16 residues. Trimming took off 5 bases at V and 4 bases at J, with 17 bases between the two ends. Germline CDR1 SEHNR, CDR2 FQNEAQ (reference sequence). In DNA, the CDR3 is TGTGCCAGCAGCCGGATAGGGCAGGGGTCCACCGGGGAGCTGTTTTTT. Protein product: CASSRIGQGSTGELFF.

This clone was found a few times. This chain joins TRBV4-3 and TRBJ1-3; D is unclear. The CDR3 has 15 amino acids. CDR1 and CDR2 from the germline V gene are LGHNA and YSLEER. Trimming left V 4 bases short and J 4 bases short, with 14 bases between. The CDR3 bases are TGCGCCAGCAGCCCCCACGGGTCGGGAGGAAACACCATATATTTT. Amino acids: CASSPHGSGGNTIYF.

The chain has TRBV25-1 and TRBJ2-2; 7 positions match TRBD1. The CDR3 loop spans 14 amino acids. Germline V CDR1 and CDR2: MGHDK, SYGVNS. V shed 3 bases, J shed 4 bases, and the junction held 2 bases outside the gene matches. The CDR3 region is CASSDRGSTGELFF. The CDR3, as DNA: TGTGCCAGCAGTGACAGGGGGAGCACCGGGGAGCTGTTTTTT. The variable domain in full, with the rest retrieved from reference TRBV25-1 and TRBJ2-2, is EADIYQTPRYLVIGTGKKITLECSQTMGHDKMYWYQQDPGMELHLIHYSYGVNSTEKGDLSSESTVSRIRTEHFPLTLESARPSHTSQYLCASSDRGSTGELFFGEGSRLTVL.

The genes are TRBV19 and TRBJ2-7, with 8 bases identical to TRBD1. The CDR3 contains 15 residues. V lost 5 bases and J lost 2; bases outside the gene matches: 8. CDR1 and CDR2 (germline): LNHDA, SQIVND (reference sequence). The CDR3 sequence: CASSETGTGAYEQYF. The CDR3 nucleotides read TGTGCCAGTAGTGAAACCGGGACAGGAGCCTACGAGCAGTACTTC. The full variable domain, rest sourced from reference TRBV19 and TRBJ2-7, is DGGITQSPKYLFRKEGQNVTLSCEQNLNHDAMYWYRQDPGQGLRLIYYSQIVNDFQKGDIAEGYSVSREKKESFPLTVTSAQKNPTAFYLCASSETGTGAYEQYFGPGTRLTVT.

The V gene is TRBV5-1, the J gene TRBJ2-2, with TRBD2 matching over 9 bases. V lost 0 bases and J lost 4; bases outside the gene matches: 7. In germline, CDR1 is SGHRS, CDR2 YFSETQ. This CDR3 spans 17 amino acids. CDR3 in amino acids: CASSLVRGGSGTGELFF. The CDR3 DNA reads TGCGCCAGCAGCTTGGTGCGGGGGGGATCCGGCACCGGGGAGCTGTTTTTT.

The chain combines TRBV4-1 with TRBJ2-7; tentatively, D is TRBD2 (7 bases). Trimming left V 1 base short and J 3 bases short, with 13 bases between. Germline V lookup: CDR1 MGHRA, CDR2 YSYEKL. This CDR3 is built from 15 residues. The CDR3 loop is CASSQGAGAIYEQYF. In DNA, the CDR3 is TGCGCCAGCAGCCAAGGGGCGGGGGCCATCTACGAGCAGTACTTC.

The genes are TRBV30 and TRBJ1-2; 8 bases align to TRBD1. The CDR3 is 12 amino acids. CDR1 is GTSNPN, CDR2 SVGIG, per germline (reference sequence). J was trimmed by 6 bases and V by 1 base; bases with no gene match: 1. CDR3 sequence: CAWSETGDGYTF. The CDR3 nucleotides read TGTGCCTGGAGTGAGACAGGGGATGGCTACACCTTC.

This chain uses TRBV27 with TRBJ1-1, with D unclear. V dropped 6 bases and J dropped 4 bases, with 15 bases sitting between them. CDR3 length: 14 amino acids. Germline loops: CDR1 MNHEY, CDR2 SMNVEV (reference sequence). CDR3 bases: TGTGCCAGCAGACCCAGCTGGGAGGGCACTGAAGCTTTCTTT. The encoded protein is CASRPSWEGTEAFF.